This T cell receptor (beta chain) was recorded in a study of identical twins. From germline, CDR1 is SQVTM and CDR2 ANQGSEA. V gave up 7 bases and J gave up 3 bases, with 5 bases separating them. The CDR3 has 10 residues. Each CDR3 protein is one row after TCRdb ran MiXCR on the 5' RACE reads. The sample records over 550,000 distinct CDR3 sequences, about 7.6% being singletons. The same data also contributed to another study, on yellow fever vaccine responses in identical twins.

This chain connects TRBV29-1 to TRBJ2-3, with no clear D. Sequences were obtained from PBMCs. The origin of this receptor is a woman aged 18-29 years in good health. CDR3 in amino acids: CSADTDTQYF. Written as DNA, the CDR3 is TGCAGCGCGGATACAGATACGCAGTATTTT.